Listed below are T cell receptor beta chains from one sample, sequenced in a study of cytomegalovirus exposure and HLA in healthy donors. Libraries were prepared by immunoSEQ multiplex PCR; TCRdb keeps only in-frame clonotypes and omits some of them. The data contain roughly 130,000 clones, roughly 80% of them seen just once; the ten biggest clones take up around 1%. Specimen: PBMCs. These receptors came from a young man in good health and CMV-seronegative. CDR3s include the opening cysteine and the closing phenylalanine or tryptophan. D genes are given only for firm matches. A row's size may be missing; if present it is once, few, many or a size class.

j_call | clone_size | v_call | d_call | cdr3_nt | cdr3_aa
TRBJ1-6 | . | TRBV21-1 | . | TGTGCCAGCAGCAAAGTGAGTAGGGCAGGGGCGCATTCACCCCTCCACTTT | CASSKVSRAGAHSPLHF
TRBJ2-5 | . | TRBV7-9 | . | TGTGCCAGCAGCTCCTGGCCCCGGGGGGCAGGAGAGACCCAGTACTTC | CASSSWPRGAGETQYF
TRBJ1-1 | few | TRBV5-4 | . | TGTGCCAGCAGCTTGGGATTGCAGGGTGAGGCTTTCTTT | CASSLGLQGEAFF
TRBJ2-7 | . | TRBV11-2 | . | TGTGCCAGCAGCTTAGAGCGACACAGCTCCTACGAGCAGTACTTC | CASSLERHSSYEQYF
TRBJ1-2 | . | TRBV5-8 | TRBD1 | TGTGCCAGCAGCCCTCCCCCGAATCCGGGACAGAAATCTTATGGCTACACCTTC | CASSPPPNPGQKSYGYTF
TRBJ2-5 | . | TRBV6-6 | TRBD1 | TGTGCCAGCAGTTACCGCGGGACAGGCCAAGAGACCCAGTACTTC | CASSYRGTGQETQYF
TRBJ1-6 | . | TRBV27 | TRBD1 | TGTGCCAGCAGACTGACAGGGGTCTCCTATAATTCACCCCTCCACTTT | CASRLTGVSYNSPLHF
TRBJ1-1 | . | TRBV19 | . | TGTGCCAGCGCTATAGCCGGGGGAGAGTGGTACGCTGAAGCTTTCTTT | CASAIAGGEWYAEAFF
TRBJ2-2 | . | TRBV5-1 | . | TGCGCCAGCAGCCGAGGGTCGTGGGAGAGCGGGGAGCTGTTTTTT | CASSRGSWESGELFF
TRBJ1-2 | . | TRBV7-2 | . | TGTGCCAGCAGCTTCGACACAATCTATGGCTACACCTTC | CASSFDTIYGYTF
TRBJ1-6 | . | TRBV28 | TRBD1 | TGTGCCAGCAGTTCCTCGACAGGGGGGAATTCACCCCTCCACTTT | CASSSSTGGNSPLHF
TRBJ2-1 | . | TRBV9 | . | TGTGCCAGCAGCCTGGCAGGGGTTTACCACAATGAGCAGTTCTTC | CASSLAGVYHNEQFF